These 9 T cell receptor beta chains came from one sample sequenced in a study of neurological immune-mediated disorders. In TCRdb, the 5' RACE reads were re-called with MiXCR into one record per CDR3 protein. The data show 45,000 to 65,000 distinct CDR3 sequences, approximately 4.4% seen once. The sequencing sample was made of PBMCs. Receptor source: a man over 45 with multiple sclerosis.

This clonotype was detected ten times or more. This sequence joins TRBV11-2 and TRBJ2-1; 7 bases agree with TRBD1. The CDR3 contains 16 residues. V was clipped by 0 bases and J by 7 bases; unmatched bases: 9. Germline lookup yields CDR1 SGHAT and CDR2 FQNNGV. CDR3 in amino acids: CASSLEDRVFRNEQFF. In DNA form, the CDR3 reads TGTGCCAGCAGCTTAGAAGACAGGGTTTTCAGGAATGAGCAGTTCTTC.

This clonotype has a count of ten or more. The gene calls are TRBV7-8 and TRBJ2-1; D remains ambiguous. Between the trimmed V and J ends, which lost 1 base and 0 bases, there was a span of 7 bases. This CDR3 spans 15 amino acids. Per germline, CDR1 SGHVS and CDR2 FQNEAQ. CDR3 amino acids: CASSLDGDSYNEQFF. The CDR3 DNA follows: TGTGCCAGCAGCTTAGATGGGGACTCCTACAATGAGCAGTTCTTC.

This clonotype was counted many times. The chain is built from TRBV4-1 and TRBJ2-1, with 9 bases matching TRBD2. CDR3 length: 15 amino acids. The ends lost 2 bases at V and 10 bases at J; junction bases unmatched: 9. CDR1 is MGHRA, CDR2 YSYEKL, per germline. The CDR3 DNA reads TGCGCCAGCAGCCAAATTAGGAGCGGGGGGCCAGAGCAGTTCTTC. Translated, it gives CASSQIRSGGPEQFF.

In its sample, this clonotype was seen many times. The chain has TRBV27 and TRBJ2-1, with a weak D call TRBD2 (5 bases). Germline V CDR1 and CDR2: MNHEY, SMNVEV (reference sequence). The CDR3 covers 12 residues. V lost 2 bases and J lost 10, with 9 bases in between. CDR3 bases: TGTGCCAGCAGTTTAGGAGGAGTAGAGCAGTTCTTC. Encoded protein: CASSLGGVEQFF.

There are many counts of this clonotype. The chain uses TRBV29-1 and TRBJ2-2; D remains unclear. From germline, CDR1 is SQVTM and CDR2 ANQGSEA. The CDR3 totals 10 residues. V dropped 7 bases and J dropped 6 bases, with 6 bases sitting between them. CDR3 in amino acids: CSALAGELFF. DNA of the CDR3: TGCAGCGCCCTGGCCGGGGAGCTGTTTTTT.

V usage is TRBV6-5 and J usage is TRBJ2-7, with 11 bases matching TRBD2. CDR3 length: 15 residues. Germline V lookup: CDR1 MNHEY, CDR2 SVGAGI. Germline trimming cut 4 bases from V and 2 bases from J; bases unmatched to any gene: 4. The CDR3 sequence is CASSFASGGTYEQYF. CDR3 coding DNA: TGTGCCAGCAGTTTCGCTAGCGGGGGGACCTACGAGCAGTACTTC.

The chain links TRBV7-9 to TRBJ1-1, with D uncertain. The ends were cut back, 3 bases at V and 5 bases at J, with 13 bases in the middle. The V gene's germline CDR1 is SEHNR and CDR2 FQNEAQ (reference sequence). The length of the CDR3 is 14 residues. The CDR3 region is CASSFGLGGTEAFF. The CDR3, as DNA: TGTGCCAGCAGCTTCGGGCTGGGAGGTACTGAAGCTTTCTTT.

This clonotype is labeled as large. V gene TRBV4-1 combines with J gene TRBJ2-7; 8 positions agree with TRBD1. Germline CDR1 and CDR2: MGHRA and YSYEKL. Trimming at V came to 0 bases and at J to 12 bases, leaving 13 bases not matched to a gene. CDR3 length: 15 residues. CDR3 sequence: CASSQEDNGQGVLYF. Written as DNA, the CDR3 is TGCGCCAGCAGCCAAGAAGATAACGGACAGGGTGTACTGTACTTC.

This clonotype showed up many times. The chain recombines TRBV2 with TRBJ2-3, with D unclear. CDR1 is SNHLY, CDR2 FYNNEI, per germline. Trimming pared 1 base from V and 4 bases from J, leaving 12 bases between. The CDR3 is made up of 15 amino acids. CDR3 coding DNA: TGTGCCAGCAGTGAAGGCGTTGGAACTGCAGATACGCAGTATTTT. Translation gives CASSEGVGTADTQYF. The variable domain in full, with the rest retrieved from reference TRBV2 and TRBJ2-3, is EPEVTQTPSHQVTQMGQEVILRCVPISNHLYFYWYRQILGQKVEFLVSFYNNEISEKSEIFDDQFSVERPDGSNFTLKIRSTKLEDSAMYFCASSEGVGTADTQYFGPGTRLTVL.